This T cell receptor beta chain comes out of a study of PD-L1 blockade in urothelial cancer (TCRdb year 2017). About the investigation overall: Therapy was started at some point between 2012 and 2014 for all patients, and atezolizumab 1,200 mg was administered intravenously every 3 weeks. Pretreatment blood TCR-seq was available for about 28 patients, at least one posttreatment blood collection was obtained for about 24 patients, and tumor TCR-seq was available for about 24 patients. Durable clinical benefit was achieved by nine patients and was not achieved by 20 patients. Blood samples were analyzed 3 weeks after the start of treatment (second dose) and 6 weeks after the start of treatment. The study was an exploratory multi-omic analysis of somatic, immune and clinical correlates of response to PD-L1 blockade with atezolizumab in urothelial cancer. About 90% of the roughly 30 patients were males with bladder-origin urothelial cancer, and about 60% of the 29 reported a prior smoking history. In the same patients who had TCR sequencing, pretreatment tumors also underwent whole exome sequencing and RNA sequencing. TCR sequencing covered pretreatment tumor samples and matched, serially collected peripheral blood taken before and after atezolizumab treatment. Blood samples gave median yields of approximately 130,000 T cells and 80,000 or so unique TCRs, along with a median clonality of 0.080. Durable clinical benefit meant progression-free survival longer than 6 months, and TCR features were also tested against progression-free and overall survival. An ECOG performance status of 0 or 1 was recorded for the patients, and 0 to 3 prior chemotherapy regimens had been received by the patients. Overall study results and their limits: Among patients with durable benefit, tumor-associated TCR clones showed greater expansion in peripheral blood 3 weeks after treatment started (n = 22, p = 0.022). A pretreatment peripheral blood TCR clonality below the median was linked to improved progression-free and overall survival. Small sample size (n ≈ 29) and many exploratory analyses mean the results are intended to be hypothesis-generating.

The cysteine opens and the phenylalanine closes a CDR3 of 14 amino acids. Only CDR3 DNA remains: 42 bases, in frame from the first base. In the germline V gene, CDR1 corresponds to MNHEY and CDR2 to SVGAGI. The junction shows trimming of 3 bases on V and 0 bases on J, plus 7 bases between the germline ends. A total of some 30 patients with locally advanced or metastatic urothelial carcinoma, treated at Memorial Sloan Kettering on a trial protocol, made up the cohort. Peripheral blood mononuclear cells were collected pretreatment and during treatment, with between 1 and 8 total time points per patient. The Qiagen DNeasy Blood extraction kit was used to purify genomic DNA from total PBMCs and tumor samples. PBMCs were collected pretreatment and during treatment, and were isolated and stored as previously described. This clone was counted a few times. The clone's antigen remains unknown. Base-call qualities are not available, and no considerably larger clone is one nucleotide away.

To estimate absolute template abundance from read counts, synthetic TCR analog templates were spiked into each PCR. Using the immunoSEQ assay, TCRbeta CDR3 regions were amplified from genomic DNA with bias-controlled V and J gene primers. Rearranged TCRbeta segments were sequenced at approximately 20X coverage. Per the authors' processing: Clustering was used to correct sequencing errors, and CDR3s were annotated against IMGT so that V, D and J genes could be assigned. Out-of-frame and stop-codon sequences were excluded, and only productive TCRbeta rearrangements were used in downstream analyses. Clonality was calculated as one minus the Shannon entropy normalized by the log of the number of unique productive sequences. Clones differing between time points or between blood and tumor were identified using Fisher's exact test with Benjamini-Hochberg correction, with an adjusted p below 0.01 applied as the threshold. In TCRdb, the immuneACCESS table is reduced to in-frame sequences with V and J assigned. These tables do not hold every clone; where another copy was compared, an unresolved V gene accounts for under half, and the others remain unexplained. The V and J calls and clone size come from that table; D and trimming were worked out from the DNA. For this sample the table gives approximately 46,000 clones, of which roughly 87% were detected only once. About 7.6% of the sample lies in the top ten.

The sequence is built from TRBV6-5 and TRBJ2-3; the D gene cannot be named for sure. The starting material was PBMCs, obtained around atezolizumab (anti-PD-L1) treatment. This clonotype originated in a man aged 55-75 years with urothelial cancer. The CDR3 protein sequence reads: CASSYDGSTDTQYF. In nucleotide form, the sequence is TGTGCCAGCAGTTATGACGGGAGCACAGATACGCAGTATTTT.